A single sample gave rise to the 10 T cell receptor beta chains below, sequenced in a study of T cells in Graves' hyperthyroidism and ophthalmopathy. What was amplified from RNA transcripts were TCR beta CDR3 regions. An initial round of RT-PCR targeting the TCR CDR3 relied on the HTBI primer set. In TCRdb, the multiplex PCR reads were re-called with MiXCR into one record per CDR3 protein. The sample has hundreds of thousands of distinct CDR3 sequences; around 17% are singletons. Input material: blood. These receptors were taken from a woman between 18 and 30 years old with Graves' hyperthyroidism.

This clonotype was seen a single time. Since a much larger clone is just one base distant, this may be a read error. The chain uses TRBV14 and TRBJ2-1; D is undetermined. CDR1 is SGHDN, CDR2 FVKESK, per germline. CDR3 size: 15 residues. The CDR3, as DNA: TGTGCCAGCAGCCTTCACGTCCTCTCCTACAATGATCAGTTCTTC. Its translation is CASSLHVLSYNDQFF.

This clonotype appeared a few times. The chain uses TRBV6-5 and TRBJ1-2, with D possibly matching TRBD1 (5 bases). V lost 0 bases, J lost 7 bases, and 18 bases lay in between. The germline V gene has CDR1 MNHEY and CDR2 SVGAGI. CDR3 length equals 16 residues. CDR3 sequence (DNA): TGTGCCAGCAGTTACTCGGGTGGGGCCTTCGGCCTTGGCTACACCTTC. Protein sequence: CASSYSGGAFGLGYTF.

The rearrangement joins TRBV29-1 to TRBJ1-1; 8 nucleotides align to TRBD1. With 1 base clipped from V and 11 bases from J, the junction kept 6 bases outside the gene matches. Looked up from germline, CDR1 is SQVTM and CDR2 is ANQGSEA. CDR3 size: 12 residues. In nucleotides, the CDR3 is TGCAGCGTTGAAGCGGCAGGGGGCTCGGCTTTCTTT. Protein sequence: CSVEAAGGSAFF.

This CDR3 is CASSLLPGQGSEAFF. The CDR3 coding sequence is TGTGCCAGCAGCCTCCTGCCGGGACAGGGGTCTGAAGCTTTCTTT. V gene TRBV9 combines with J gene TRBJ1-1; 10 bases align to TRBD1. The CDR3 length is 15 residues. Germline trimming cut 4 bases from V and 6 bases from J; bases unmatched to any gene: 9. CDR1 is SGDLS, CDR2 YYNGEE, per germline.

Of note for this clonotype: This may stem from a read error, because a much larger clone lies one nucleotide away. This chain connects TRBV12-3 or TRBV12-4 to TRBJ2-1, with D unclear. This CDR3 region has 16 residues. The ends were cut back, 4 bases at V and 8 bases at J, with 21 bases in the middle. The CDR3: CASSYPGPASSDEQFF. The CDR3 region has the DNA TGTGCCAGCAGTTACCCCGGACCCGCGAGTTCCGATGAGCAGTTCTTC.

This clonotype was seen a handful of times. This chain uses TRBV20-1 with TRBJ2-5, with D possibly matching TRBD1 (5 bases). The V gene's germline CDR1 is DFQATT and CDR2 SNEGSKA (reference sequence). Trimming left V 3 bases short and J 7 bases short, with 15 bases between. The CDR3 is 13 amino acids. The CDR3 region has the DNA TGCAGTGCTAGCGCAGGGTGGTTTGGGACCCAGTACTTC. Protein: CSASAGWFGTQYF.

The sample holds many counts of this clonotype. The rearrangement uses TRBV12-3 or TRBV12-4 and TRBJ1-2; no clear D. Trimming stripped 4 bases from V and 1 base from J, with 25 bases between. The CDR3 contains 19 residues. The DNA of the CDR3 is TGTGCCAGCAGTTCTATTCTTTTGGGTATGGGGAAAGGTAACTATGGCTACACCTTC. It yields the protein CASSSILLGMGKGNYGYTF.

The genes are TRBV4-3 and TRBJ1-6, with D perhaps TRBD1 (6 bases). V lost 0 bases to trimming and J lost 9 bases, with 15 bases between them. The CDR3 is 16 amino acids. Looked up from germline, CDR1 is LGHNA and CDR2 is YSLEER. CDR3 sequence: CASSQENRGLFSPLHF. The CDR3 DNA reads TGCGCCAGCAGCCAAGAAAATCGGGGGCTGTTTTCACCCCTCCACTTT.

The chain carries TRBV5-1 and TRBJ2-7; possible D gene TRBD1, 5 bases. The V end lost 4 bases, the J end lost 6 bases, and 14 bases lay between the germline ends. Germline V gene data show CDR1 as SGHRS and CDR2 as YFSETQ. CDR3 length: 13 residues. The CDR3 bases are TGCGCCAGCAGCGAGGAATCAGGGTTCGAGCAGTACTTC. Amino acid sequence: CASSEESGFEQYF.

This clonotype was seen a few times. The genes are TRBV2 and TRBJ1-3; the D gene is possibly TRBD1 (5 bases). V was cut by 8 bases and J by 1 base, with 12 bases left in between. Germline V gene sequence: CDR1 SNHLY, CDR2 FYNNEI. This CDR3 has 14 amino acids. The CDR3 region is CASGGGFSGNTIYF. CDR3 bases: TGTGCCAGCGGTGGGGGGTTTTCTGGAAACACCATATATTTT.